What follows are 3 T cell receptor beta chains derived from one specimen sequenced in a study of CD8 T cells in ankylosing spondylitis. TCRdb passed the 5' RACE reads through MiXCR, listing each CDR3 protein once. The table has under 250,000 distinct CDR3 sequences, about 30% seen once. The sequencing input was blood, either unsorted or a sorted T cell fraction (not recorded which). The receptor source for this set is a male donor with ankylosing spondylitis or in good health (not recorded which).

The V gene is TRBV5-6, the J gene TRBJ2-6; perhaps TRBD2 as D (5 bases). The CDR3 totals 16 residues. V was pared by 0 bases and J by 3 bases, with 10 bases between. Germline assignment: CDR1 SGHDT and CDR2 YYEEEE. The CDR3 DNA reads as TGTGCCAGCAGCTTGGATTCGGGGAGTGGGGCCAACGTCCTGACTTTC. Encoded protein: CASSLDSGSGANVLTF.

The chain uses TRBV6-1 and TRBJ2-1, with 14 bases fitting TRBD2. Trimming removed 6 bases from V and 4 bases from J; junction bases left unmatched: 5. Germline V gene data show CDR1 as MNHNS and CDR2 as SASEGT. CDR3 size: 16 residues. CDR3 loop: CASSRGLAGGYNEQFF. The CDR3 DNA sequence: TGTGCCAGCAGCCGCGGACTAGCGGGGGGTTACAATGAGCAGTTCTTC.

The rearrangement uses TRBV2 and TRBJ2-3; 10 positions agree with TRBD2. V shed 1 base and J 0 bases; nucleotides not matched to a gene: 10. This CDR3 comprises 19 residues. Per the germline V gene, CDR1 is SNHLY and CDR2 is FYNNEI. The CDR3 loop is CASSEVVAGGTPSTDTQYF. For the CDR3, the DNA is TGTGCCAGCAGTGAAGTTGTAGCGGGGGGAACCCCAAGCACAGATACGCAGTATTTT.